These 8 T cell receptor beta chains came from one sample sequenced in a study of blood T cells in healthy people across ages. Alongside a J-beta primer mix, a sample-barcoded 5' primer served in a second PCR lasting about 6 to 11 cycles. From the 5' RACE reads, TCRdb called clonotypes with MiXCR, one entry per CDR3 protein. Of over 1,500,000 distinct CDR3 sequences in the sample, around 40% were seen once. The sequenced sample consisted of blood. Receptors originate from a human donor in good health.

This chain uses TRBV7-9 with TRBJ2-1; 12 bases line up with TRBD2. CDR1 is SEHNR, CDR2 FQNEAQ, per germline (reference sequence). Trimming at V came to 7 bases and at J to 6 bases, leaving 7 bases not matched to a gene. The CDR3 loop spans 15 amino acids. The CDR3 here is CASTGLAGLLNEQFF. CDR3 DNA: TGTGCCAGCACCGGACTAGCGGGGCTACTCAATGAGCAGTTCTTC.

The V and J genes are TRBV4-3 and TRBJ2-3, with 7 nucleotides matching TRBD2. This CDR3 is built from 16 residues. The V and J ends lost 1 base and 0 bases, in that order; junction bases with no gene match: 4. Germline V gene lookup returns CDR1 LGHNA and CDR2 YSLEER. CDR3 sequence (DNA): TGCGCCAGCAGCCAAGGGGCGGGGGAGAGCACAGATACGCAGTATTTT. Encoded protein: CASSQGAGESTDTQYF.

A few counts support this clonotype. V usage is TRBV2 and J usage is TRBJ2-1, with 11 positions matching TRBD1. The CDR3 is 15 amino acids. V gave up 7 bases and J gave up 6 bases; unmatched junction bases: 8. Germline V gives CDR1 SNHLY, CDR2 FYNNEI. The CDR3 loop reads CASTRAGTGGNEQFF. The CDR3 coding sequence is TGTGCCAGCACCCGGGCGGGGACAGGGGGCAATGAGCAGTTCTTC.

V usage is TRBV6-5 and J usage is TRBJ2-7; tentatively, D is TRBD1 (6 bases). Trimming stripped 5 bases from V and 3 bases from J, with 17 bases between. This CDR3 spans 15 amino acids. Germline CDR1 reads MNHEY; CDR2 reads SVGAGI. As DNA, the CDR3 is TGTGCCAGCAGTCGCCCAGGGGAAGGGTTCTACGAGCAGTACTTC. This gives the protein CASSRPGEGFYEQYF.

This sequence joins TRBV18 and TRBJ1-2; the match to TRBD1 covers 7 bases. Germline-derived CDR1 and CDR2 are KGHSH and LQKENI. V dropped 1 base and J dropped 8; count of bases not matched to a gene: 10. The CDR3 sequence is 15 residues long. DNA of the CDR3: TGTGCCAGCTCACCACAATATTACCAGGGGGAAGGCTACACCTTC. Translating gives CASSPQYYQGEGYTF.

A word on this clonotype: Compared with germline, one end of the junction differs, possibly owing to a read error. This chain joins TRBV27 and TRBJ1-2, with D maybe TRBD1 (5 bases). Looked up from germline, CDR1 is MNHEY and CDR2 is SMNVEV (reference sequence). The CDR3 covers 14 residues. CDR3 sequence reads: CTSSQAWGSYGYTF. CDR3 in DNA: TGTACCAGCAGCCAAGCCTGGGGGAGTTATGGCTACACCTTC.

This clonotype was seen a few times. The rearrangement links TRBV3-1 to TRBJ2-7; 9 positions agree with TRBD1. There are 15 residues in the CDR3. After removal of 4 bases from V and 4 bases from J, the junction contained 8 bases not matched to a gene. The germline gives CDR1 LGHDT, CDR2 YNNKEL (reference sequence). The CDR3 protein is CASSLLGTGTYEQYF. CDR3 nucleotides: TGTGCCAGCAGCCTCCTGGGGACAGGGACGTACGAGCAGTACTTC.

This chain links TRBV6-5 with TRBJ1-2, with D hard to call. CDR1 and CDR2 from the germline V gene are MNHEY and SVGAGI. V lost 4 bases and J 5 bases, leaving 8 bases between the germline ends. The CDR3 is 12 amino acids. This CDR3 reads CASSSPTYGYTF. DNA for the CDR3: TGTGCCAGCAGTTCCCCCACTTATGGCTACACCTTC.